A single sample gave rise to the 6 T cell receptor beta chains below, sequenced in a study of glioma-infiltrating T cells. TCR alpha and beta CDR3 regions were amplified from RNA using iRepertoire nested multiplex PCR. TCRdb re-called the multiplex PCR reads through MiXCR, storing one row per CDR3 protein. The sample includes around 350,000 distinct CDR3 sequences, roughly two fifths of them seen just once. The sample comprised glioma tissue, nonneoplastic brain tissue, or PBMCs (not recorded which). These receptors were obtained from a human donor with low-grade glioma or glioblastoma, undergoing nonglioma brain surgery, or in good health (not recorded which).

The chain carries TRBV6-5 and TRBJ2-3; D gene uncertain. Deletions cut 6 bases from V and 6 bases from J, with 13 bases between. The CDR3 spans 13 residues. CDR1 is MNHEY, CDR2 SVGAGI, per germline. CDR3 in amino acids: CASSHGPPDTQYF. In nucleotides, the CDR3 is TGTGCCAGCAGCCACGGGCCGCCGGATACGCAGTATTTT.

A word on this clonotype: One base away lies a much larger clone, so this may be a sequencing read error. The CDR3 here is CDSSFSGYNQPQHF. The DNA for the CDR3 is TGTGACAGCAGCTTTTCAGGATACAATCAGCCCCAGCATTTT. The rearrangement joins TRBV7-2 to TRBJ1-5; no clear D. CDR3 length: 14 amino acids. Germline CDR1 reads SGHTA; CDR2 reads FQGNSA.

This clonotype was detected many times. V is TRBV7-2 and J is TRBJ2-7, with D hard to call. Germline loops: CDR1 SGHTA, CDR2 FQGNSA. This CDR3 spans 14 amino acids. V was clipped by 4 bases and J by 0 bases, with 10 bases between them. The CDR3 DNA sequence: TGTGCCAGCAGCTCGACGGGTAGCTCCTACGAGCAGTACTTC. Translating it yields CASSSTGSSYEQYF.

This clonotype was counted a few times. The chain recombines TRBV6-5 with TRBJ2-2, with 12 bases matching TRBD2. Germline lookup yields CDR1 MNHEY and CDR2 SVGAGI. This CDR3 is built from 15 residues. Unmatched junction bases numbered 5, after V lost 6 bases and J lost 6 bases. CDR3 DNA: TGTGCCAGCAGCCCTCGACTAGCGGGAGCCGGGGAGCTGTTTTTT. This translates into CASSPRLAGAGELFF.

The chain combines TRBV19 with TRBJ2-7; 9 nucleotides align to TRBD1. CDR3 size: 14 residues. Germline lookup yields CDR1 LNHDA and CDR2 SQIVND (reference sequence). V was clipped by 5 bases and J by 5 bases; unmatched bases: 7. This chain's CDR3 is CASSPWTGEDEQYF. CDR3 sequence (DNA): TGTGCCAGTAGTCCTTGGACAGGGGAGGACGAGCAGTACTTC.

The V call is TRBV7-2, the J call TRBJ1-2; D might be TRBD1 (6 bases). Germline V gene sequence: CDR1 SGHTA, CDR2 FQGNSA. V shed 3 bases and J shed 3 bases, with 11 bases lying between them. The length of the CDR3 is 14 residues. The CDR3 reads CASSFIQGYYGYTF. CDR3 DNA sequence: TGTGCCAGCAGCTTTATACAGGGATACTATGGCTACACCTTC.